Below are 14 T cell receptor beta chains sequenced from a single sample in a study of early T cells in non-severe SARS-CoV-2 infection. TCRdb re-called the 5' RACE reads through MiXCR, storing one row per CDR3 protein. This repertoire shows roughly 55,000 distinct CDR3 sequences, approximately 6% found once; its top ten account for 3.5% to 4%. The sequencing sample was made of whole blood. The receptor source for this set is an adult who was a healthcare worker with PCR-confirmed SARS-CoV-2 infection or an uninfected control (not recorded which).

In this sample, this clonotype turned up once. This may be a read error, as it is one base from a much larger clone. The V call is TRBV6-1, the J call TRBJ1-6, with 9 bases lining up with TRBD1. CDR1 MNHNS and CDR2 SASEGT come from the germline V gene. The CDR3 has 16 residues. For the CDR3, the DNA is TGTGTCAGCTCCGGGACAGGGTCCCCTTTGAGTTCACCCCTCCACTTT. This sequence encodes CVSSGTGSPLSSPLHF.

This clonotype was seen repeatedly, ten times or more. For the CDR3, the DNA is TGCAGTGCTAGAGGGCCCTACGAGCAGTACTTC. Its translation is CSARGPYEQYF. The genes are TRBV20-1 and TRBJ2-7; no firm D call. The germline V gene encodes CDR1 DFQATT and CDR2 SNEGSKA (reference sequence). The CDR3 sequence is 11 residues long. Trimming cost V 1 base and J 2 bases, with 3 bases left between them.

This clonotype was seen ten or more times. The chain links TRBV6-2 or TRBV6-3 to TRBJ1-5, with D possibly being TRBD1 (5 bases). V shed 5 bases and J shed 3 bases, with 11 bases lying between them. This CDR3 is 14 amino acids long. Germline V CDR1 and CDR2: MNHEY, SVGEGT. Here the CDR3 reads CASSNNRFNQPQHF. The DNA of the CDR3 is TGTGCCAGCAGTAACAACAGGTTCAATCAGCCCCAGCATTTT.

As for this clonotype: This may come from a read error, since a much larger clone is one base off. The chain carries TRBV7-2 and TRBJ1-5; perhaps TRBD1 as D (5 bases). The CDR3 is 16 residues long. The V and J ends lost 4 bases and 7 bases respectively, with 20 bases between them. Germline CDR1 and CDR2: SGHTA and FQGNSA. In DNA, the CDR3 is TGTGCCAGCAGCTCTAGGCAGAAGGGGCGTAAACAGCCCCAGCATTTT. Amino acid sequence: CASSSRQKGRKQPQHF.

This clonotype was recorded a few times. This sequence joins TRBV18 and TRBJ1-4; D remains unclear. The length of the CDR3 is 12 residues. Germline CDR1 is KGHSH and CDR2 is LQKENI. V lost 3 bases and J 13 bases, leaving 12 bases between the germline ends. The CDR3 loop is CASSPQPGGLFF. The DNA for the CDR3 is TGTGCCAGCTCACCCCAGCCAGGCGGACTGTTTTTT. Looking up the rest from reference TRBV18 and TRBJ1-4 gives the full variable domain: NAGVMQNPRHLVRRRGQEARLRCSPMKGHSHVYWYRQLPEEGLKFMVYLQKENIIDESGMPKERFSAEFPKEGPSILRIQQVVRGDSAAYFCASSPQPGGLFFGSGTQLSVL.

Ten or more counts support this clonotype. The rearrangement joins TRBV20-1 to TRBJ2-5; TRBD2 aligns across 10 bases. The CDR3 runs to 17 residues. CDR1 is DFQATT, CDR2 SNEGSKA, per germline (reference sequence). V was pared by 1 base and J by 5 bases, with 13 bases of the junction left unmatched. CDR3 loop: CSARATSASGGLETQYF. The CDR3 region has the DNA TGCAGTGCTAGAGCCACATCCGCTAGCGGGGGCCTGGAGACCCAGTACTTC.

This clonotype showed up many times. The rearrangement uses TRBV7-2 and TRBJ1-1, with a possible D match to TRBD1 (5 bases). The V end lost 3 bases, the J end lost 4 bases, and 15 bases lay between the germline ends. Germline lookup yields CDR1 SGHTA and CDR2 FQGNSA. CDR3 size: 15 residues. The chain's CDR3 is CASSLLDLGGTEAFF. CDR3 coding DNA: TGTGCCAGCAGCTTGCTGGATCTCGGGGGCACTGAAGCTTTCTTT.

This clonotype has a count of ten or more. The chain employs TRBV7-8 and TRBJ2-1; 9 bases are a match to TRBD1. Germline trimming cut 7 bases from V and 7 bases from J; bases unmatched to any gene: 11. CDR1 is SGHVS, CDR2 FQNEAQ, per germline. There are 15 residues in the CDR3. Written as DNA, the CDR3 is TGTGCCAGCACCTCGAGGGGACAGGGTGTAAATGAGCAGTTCTTC. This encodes CASTSRGQGVNEQFF.

The CDR3 region has the DNA TGCAGTGCTACAGCGGGGGGCGGGGAGACCCAGTACTTC. Protein product: CSATAGGGETQYF. The chain couples TRBV20-1 to TRBJ2-5; 9 bases match TRBD2. The CDR3 is made up of 13 amino acids. Trimming removed 4 bases from V and 5 bases from J; junction bases left unmatched: 5. The germline gives CDR1 DFQATT, CDR2 SNEGSKA (reference sequence).

This chain's CDR3 is CAISESGRTGPLQYF. The CDR3 coding sequence is TGTGCCATCAGTGAGTCGGGACGAACTGGTCCACTGCAGTATTTT. V gene TRBV10-3 combines with J gene TRBJ2-3; TRBD1 or TRBD2 may be the D gene (5 bases each). Trimming removed 0 bases at V and 11 bases at J, with 18 bases between. The CDR3 has 15 residues. The germline V gene encodes CDR1 ENHRY and CDR2 SYGVKD.

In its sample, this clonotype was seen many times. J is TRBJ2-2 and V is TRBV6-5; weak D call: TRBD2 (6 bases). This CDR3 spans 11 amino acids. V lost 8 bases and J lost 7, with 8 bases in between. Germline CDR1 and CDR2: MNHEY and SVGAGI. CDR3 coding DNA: TGTGCCAGCTCGGGAGTCGGGGAGCTGTTTTTT. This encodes CASSGVGELFF.

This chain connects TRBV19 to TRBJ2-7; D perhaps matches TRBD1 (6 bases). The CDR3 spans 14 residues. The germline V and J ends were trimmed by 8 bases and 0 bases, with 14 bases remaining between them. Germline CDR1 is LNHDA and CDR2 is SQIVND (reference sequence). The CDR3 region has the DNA TGTGCCAGTGCAGGGGAGCTTTACTCCTACGAGCAGTACTTC. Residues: CASAGELYSYEQYF.

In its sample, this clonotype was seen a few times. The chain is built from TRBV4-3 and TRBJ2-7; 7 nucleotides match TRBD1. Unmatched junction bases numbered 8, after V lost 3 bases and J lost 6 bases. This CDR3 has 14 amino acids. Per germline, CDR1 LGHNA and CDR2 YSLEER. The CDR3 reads CASSHLDRDGEQYF. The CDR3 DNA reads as TGCGCCAGCAGCCACCTCGACAGGGATGGCGAGCAGTACTTC.

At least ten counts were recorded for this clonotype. Written as DNA, the CDR3 is TGCAGTGCTAGTAGGGCTAGCGGGGGGCAACTCCAAGAGACCCAGTACTTC. It specifies CSASRASGGQLQETQYF. The V gene is TRBV20-1, the J gene TRBJ2-5, with 11 bases that match TRBD2. J was trimmed by 1 base and V by 3 bases; bases with no gene match: 10. Looked up from germline, CDR1 is DFQATT and CDR2 is SNEGSKA (reference sequence). This CDR3 comprises 17 residues.